Sequencing of this TCR beta chain was carried out in a study of blood T cell repertoires in COVID-19. Looking at the study overall: Donors in the United States, Italy and Spain gave samples during acute or convalescent COVID-19.

This table comes from immunoSEQ multiplex PCR, and its TCRdb copy is limited to in-frame clones, with some not included. The sample carries just over 350,000 clones, around nine tenths recorded once. A Seattle source enrolled patients during active infection and followed them longitudinally. The CDR3 spans 15 residues. Trimming took 1 base from V and 14 from J; bases not matched to a gene: 14. Germline CDR1 and CDR2: SGHAT and FQNNGV. This sequence joins TRBV11-2 and TRBJ2-3; 8 bases are shared with TRBD2. Sequenced material: peripheral blood. The sequence was collected from a woman aged 55-70 years with COVID-19, enrolled during active disease. CDR3 coding DNA: TGTGCCAGCAGCTTAGCTCTGACTAGCGTTTCGCCTCCGTATTTT. The encoded protein is CASSLALTSVSPPYF.